Listed below are T cell receptor beta chains from one sample, sequenced in a study of a mutant IDH1 vaccine in newly diagnosed glioma. These TCRs' antigens remain unknown. Assay used: immunoSEQ multiplex PCR; TCRdb lists only in-frame clones, some missing. Of some 56,000 clones detected, around three quarters appear once; the ten largest clones hold over 4.5%. Sequences were derived from PBMCs, sampled from a glioma patient whose treatment included an IDH1 peptide vaccine. Every receptor here comes from a man aged 50 to 59 with glioma. CDR3s include the opening cysteine and the closing phenylalanine or tryptophan. The D gene is left open where the match is weak. The size entry is marked missing in some rows and otherwise reads once, few, many or a size class.

>TRBJ1-2|-|TRBV4-1|-
TGCGCCAGCAGAGAAGCGGGAACGGTTCACTATGGCTACACCTTC
CASREAGTVHYGYTF
>TRBJ2-7|TRBD1|TRBV19|-
TGTGCCAGTAGTATAGTATGGACAGGGGGCAACGAGCAGTACTTC
CASSIVWTGGNEQYF
>TRBJ1-1|-|TRBV28|-
TGTGCCAGCAGTACGGGAGGAGGGAAAGCTTTCTTT
CASSTGGGKAFF
>TRBJ1-1|-|TRBV10-3|few
TGTGCCATCAGTGAGAGGGAGGACACTGAAGCTTTCTTT
CAISEREDTEAFF
>TRBJ1-1|TRBD1|TRBV5-1|-
TGCGCCAGCAGCTCCGGACAGGCCCAGGAAGCTTTCTTT
CASSSGQAQEAFF
>TRBJ2-1|-|TRBV5-6|-
TGTGCCAGCAGCCGTGGACAGAGGAATGAGCAGTTCTTC
CASSRGQRNEQFF
>TRBJ1-5|-|TRBV27|-
TGTGCCAGCAGTTTATTAGCCGGGGGCGGTCAGCCCCAGCATTTT
CASSLLAGGGQPQHF
>TRBJ1-5|-|TRBV19|-
TGTGCCAGTAGTAGAGACAATCAGCCCCAGCATTTT
CASSRDNQPQHF
>TRBJ1-4|-|TRBV19|few
TGTGCCAGCAGGGGTGGTAATGAAAAACTGTTTTTT
CASRGGNEKLFF
>TRBJ2-3|-|TRBV25-1|-
TGTGCCAGCAGTGATTCCCCCCGTCCTGGCACAGATACGCAGTATTTT
CASSDSPRPGTDTQYF
>TRBJ1-4|-|TRBV5-4|-
TGTGCCAGCAGCTCAAATGAAAAACTGTTTTTT
CASSSNEKLFF
>TRBJ1-5|-|TRBV27|few
TGTGCCAGCAGCCCCCGTTGGGGGCATCAGCCCCAGCATTTT
CASSPRWGHQPQHF
>TRBJ2-5|TRBD2|TRBV9|few
TGTGCCAGCAGCGTATGGCGGGGGGGCGAGATGGAGACCCAGTACTTC
CASSVWRGGEMETQYF
>TRBJ1-3|TRBD1|TRBV2|-
TGTGCCAGCGGAGAGGACAGGGAAAAAGCAAACACCATATATTTT
CASGEDREKANTIYF
>TRBJ2-7|TRBD1|TRBV29-1|-
TGCAGCGTGGTCGGGACAGGGGGTCGTTTCGAGCAGTACTTC
CSVVGTGGRFEQYF
>TRBJ1-1|TRBD1|TRBV19|-
TGTGCCAGTAGCACAGGGGAGGTAGACACTGAAGCTTTCTTT
CASSTGEVDTEAFF
>TRBJ2-5|-|TRBV15|-
TGTGCCACCAGAGGGGGGGACTCCCTCGGGGAGACCCAGTACTTC
CATRGGDSLGETQYF
>TRBJ2-7|-|TRBV5-1|-
TGCGCCAGCAGCCTAACAATCTACGAGCAGTACTTC
CASSLTIYEQYF
>TRBJ1-3|-|TRBV30|-
TGTGCCTGGATAGGGAGCTCTGGAAACACCATATATTTT
CAWIGSSGNTIYF
>TRBJ1-1|-|TRBV7-9|-
TGTGCCACCTTTAGGGGGGACACTGAAGCTTTCTTT
CATFRGDTEAFF
>TRBJ1-1|-|TRBV29-1|few
TGCAGCGTTGAAGACCCCGGGTGGGAGCGGAAGAACACTGAAGCTTTCTTT
CSVEDPGWERKNTEAFF
>TRBJ2-5|-|TRBV30|-
TGTGCCTGGAGTGTACAGCTGCAAGAGACCCAGTACTTC
CAWSVQLQETQYF
>TRBJ2-7|TRBD2|TRBV2|-
TGTGCCAGCAGTGAAACTAGCGGGAGCTCCTGCGAGCAGTACTTC
CASSETSGSSCEQYF
>TRBJ1-1|-|TRBV5-6|few
TGTGCCAGCAGCCTCCGGGCCGAAGCTTTCTTT
CASSLRAEAFF
>TRBJ1-5|TRBD1|TRBV19|-
TGTGCCAGTAGTAGGCAGGGGGCAGGTCAGCCCCAGCATTTT
CASSRQGAGQPQHF
>TRBJ2-2|-|TRBV4-1|-
TGCGCCAGCAGCATGGGACTTAACACCGGGGAGCTGTTTTTT
CASSMGLNTGELFF
>TRBJ2-7|-|TRBV19|-
TGTGCCAGTGGTCAGGGGGGCTACGAGCAGTACTTC
CASGQGGYEQYF
>TRBJ1-2|TRBD1|TRBV2|-
TGTGCCAGCAGACAAGCTCGACAGGGGGCTAAAGCTGGCTACACCTTC
CASRQARQGAKAGYTF
>TRBJ2-3|TRBD2|TRBV5-4|-
TGTGCCAGCAGCTTGGAAGGTAGCGGGGTGGATACGCAGTATTTT
CASSLEGSGVDTQYF
>TRBJ2-7|-|TRBV4-3|-
TGCGCCAGCAGCCAAGAGCTACAGACCTACGAGCAGTACTTC
CASSQELQTYEQYF
>TRBJ1-5|-|TRBV4-1|-
TGCGCCAGCAGCCAAGGGGGGCGAAGTCAGCCCCAGCATTTT
CASSQGGRSQPQHF
>TRBJ1-4|-|TRBV5-5|-
TGTGCCAGCAGTTATCAGGGGAGTGAAAAACTGTTTTTT
CASSYQGSEKLFF
>TRBJ2-7|-|TRBV11-2|few
TGTGCCAGCAGCTTAGTCCCAGCCGCTCAATACGAGCAGTACTTC
CASSLVPAAQYEQYF
>TRBJ2-1|-|TRBV9|once
TGTGCCAGCAGCCGACAGTTTCCTACGCATGAGCAGTTCTTC
CASSRQFPTHEQFF
>TRBJ2-1|TRBD1|TRBV4-1|-
TGCGCCAGCAGCCAGACCGGGACAGGGGACAATGAGCAGTTCTTC
CASSQTGTGDNEQFF
>TRBJ2-7|-|TRBV10-3|-
TGTGCCATCTCCTCGGGGCAGGTGAGCTCCTACGAGCAGTACTTC
CAISSGQVSSYEQYF
>TRBJ2-6|-|TRBV29-1|-
TGCAGCGCCTTGGCCGTGCCCCCCTCTGGGGCCAACGTCCTGACTTTC
CSALAVPPSGANVLTF
>TRBJ1-2|TRBD1|TRBV27|-
TGTGCCAGCAGTTTACGGGGCCAGGGGGGGCGGGTTGGCTACACCTTC
CASSLRGQGGRVGYTF
>TRBJ1-2|TRBD1|TRBV18|few
TGTGCCAGCTCACCAAAGGGGGCTTCAGGGGGCTACACCTTC
CASSPKGASGGYTF
>TRBJ2-5|-|TRBV16|-
TGTGCCAGCAGTCGGGACACCAAAAAAGAGACCCAGTACTTC
CASSRDTKKETQYF
>TRBJ2-1|-|TRBV7-2|once
TGTGCCAGCAGCTTCAGGGCGGGTGAGCAGTTCTTC
CASSFRAGEQFF
>TRBJ2-1|TRBD2|TRBV27|-
TGTGCCAGCGCTAGCGGGGGCAATGAGCAGTTCTTC
CASASGGNEQFF
>TRBJ1-4|-|TRBV4-1|-
TGCGCCAGCAGCCTCCGACAGGCTAATGAAAAACTGTTTTTT
CASSLRQANEKLFF
>TRBJ1-5|-|TRBV28|few
TGTGCCAGCAGTCCCGGGACCTTTAGCAATCAGCCCCAGCATTTT
CASSPGTFSNQPQHF
>TRBJ2-7|-|TRBV5-1|-
TGCGCCAGCAGCTCCACCCCGACCGCGGCTTTCTACGAGCAGTACTTC
CASSSTPTAAFYEQYF
>TRBJ2-3|-|TRBV28|few
TGTGCCAGCAGTTCTACAGATACGCAGTATTTT
CASSSTDTQYF
>TRBJ2-1|-|TRBV30|-
TGTGCCTGGAGTGTTAGGCAGATGACCTACAATGAGCAGTTCTTC
CAWSVRQMTYNEQFF
>TRBJ1-1|-|TRBV29-1|-
TGCAGCGTTGATGAGGAGGCTGGGAACACTGAAGCTTTCTTT
CSVDEEAGNTEAFF
>TRBJ2-1|TRBD1|TRBV18|few
TGTGCCAGCTCACGCGGGACAGGCGACGACAATGAGCAGTTCTTC
CASSRGTGDDNEQFF
>TRBJ2-2|-|TRBV9|-
TGTGCCAGCAGCGTAGACAGGGCGGGGACCGGGGAGCTGTTTTTT
CASSVDRAGTGELFF
>TRBJ1-1|-|TRBV2|-
TGTGCCACCCTAAGGGCCGGCGCAGCTTTCTTT
CATLRAGAAFF
>TRBJ2-7|TRBD1|TRBV18|-
TGTGCCAGCTCACCAAACACAGGGGAAGACTACGAGCAGTACTTC
CASSPNTGEDYEQYF
>TRBJ2-2|-|TRBV4-2|few
TGTGCCAGCAGCCAAGCTCTAGTCGGGGGCGGGGAGCTGTTTTTT
CASSQALVGGGELFF
>TRBJ1-1|-|TRBV7-9|many
TGTGCCAGCAGCGTCGACGGGGCGACTCAAGATTTCTTT
CASSVDGATQDFF
>TRBJ2-3|TRBD1|TRBV18|-
TGTGCCAGCTCACCGGGGGGGACAGGGATGGATACGCAGTATTTT
CASSPGGTGMDTQYF
>TRBJ2-7|TRBD1|TRBV5-1|-
TGCGCCAGCAGCTTGTCGACAGGGGGCAACGTCTACGAGCAGTACTTC
CASSLSTGGNVYEQYF
>TRBJ2-3|-|TRBV7-2|-
TGTGCCAGCAGCTCCCAACGGTCGACGGATACGCAGTATTTT
CASSSQRSTDTQYF
>TRBJ2-2|-|TRBV2|once
TGTGCCAGCAGACTAGGGGTCTTAGGGAACACCGGGGAGCTGTTTTTT
CASRLGVLGNTGELFF
>TRBJ1-1|-|TRBV29-1|-
TGCAGCGCCTCCCCCGGCGGGATCACTGAAGCTTTCTTT
CSASPGGITEAFF